The 11 T cell receptor beta chains presented below share a single source sample, sequenced in a study of technical replicates of blood from a handful of donors. The data were produced by immunoSEQ multiplex PCR, yet TCRdb's version contains in-frame clones alone and is incomplete. Among more than 90,000 clones, nearly 96% were seen once, and the ten largest hold approximately 0.2%. The specimen sequenced was T cells isolated from PBMCs. These receptors were obtained from a human donor in good health.

The gene calls are TRBV19 and TRBJ1-3, with D unresolved. Between the trimmed V and J ends, which lost 3 bases and 0 bases, there was a span of 12 bases. The CDR3 sequence is 16 residues long. CDR1 is LNHDA and CDR2 is SQIVND in the germline V gene (reference sequence). The CDR3 bases are TGTGCCAGTAGTATTTTCGGCGGGCGCTCTGGAAACACCATATATTTT. It encodes CASSIFGGRSGNTIYF.

The chain couples TRBV19 to TRBJ1-4, with TRBD1 matching 7 bases. V lost 10 bases, J lost 8 bases, and 13 bases stayed unmatched. The CDR3 is 14 amino acids. Germline V gives CDR1 LNHDA, CDR2 SQIVND (reference sequence). CDR3 in DNA: TGTGCCACCCAACCGACAGGGCTGAAGGAAAAACTGTTTTTT. Amino acid sequence: CATQPTGLKEKLFF.

The V call is TRBV10-3, the J call TRBJ1-2, with D maybe TRBD1 (5 bases). Trimming shortened V by 2 bases and J by 3 bases, and 13 bases separated the two germline ends. This CDR3 is 15 amino acids long. Germline V lookup: CDR1 ENHRY, CDR2 SYGVKD. CDR3 sequence: CAISEGQGYHYGYTF. The CDR3 DNA reads TGTGCCATCAGTGAGGGGCAGGGTTATCACTATGGCTACACCTTC.

The chain is built from TRBV5-1 and TRBJ2-1; D not certain. This CDR3 spans 15 amino acids. Germline V gene sequence: CDR1 SGHRS, CDR2 YFSETQ. Trimming took 0 bases from V and 0 from J, leaving 7 bases between them. CDR3 nucleotides: TGCGCCAGCAGCTTGGCGAGGAGCTCCTACAATGAGCAGTTCTTC. Translated: CASSLARSSYNEQFF. The full variable domain, completed using reference TRBV5-1 and TRBJ2-1, is KAGVTQTPRYLIKTRGQQVTLSCSPISGHRSVSWYQQTPGQGLQFLFEYFSETQRNKGNFPGRFSGRQFSNSRSEMNVSTLELGDSALYLCASSLARSSYNEQFFGPGTRLTVL.

This clone showed up just once. V usage is TRBV7-3 and J usage is TRBJ2-7, with D possibly TRBD2 on 5 matching bases. The CDR3 contains 15 residues. Trimming removed 1 base from V and 4 bases from J, with 14 bases in between. Per germline, CDR1 SGHTA and CDR2 FQGTGA. The CDR3 coding sequence is TGTGCCAGCAGCTTAAGCGGATCACTAGAATACGAGCAGTACTTC. Protein: CASSLSGSLEYEQYF.

The V call is TRBV29-1, the J call TRBJ2-1; TRBD2 is a possible D gene (7 bases). CDR3 length: 17 amino acids. Germline V gene data show CDR1 as SQVTM and CDR2 as ANQGSEA. V gave up 7 bases and J gave up 9 bases, with 31 bases separating them. This CDR3 reads CSGDLQGRGLWGGEQFF. CDR3 in DNA: TGCAGCGGTGACCTTCAGGGGCGTGGGCTCTGGGGGGGTGAGCAGTTCTTC.

This chain uses TRBV9 with TRBJ2-2; 9 bases align to TRBD1. Per the germline V gene, CDR1 is SGDLS and CDR2 is YYNGEE. The CDR3 totals 16 residues. J was trimmed by 3 bases and V by 0 bases; bases with no gene match: 3. CDR3 residues: CASSVEGQGYTGELFF. The CDR3 coding sequence is TGTGCCAGCAGCGTAGAGGGACAGGGCTACACCGGGGAGCTGTTTTTT.

The J gene is TRBJ2-4, the V gene TRBV5-1, with 10 bases that match TRBD1. The CDR3 is 16 amino acids. Unmatched junction bases numbered 4, after V lost 4 bases and J lost 0 bases. Germline CDR1 and CDR2: SGHRS and YFSETQ. This CDR3 is CASSEGQGIAKNIQYF. In DNA form, the CDR3 reads TGCGCCAGCAGCGAGGGACAGGGGATAGCCAAAAACATTCAGTACTTC.

The chain recombines TRBV5-6 with TRBJ1-1; unclear D gene. The CDR3 is 12 amino acids. The germline CDR1 and CDR2 sequences are SGHDT and YYEEEE. Trimming pared 5 bases from V and 0 bases from J, leaving 5 bases between. CDR3 nucleotides: TGTGCCAGCAGTTTTATGAACACTGAAGCTTTCTTT. This sequence encodes CASSFMNTEAFF.

This clone occurred once. The CDR3 sequence: CASSLSGGGEKLFF. The CDR3 region has the DNA TGTGCCAGCAGTTTGTCCGGGGGGGGCGAAAAACTGTTTTTT. The chain is built from TRBV28 and TRBJ1-4; tentative D call: TRBD1 (6 bases). Germline CDR1 MDHEN, CDR2 SYDVKM. Deletions cut 3 bases from V and 8 bases from J, with 13 bases between. This CDR3 has 14 amino acids.

The chain couples TRBV6-1 to TRBJ1-1; D unclear. This CDR3 spans 13 amino acids. V was clipped by 4 bases and J by 10 bases, with 16 bases between them. CDR1 MNHNS and CDR2 SASEGT come from the germline V gene. CDR3 DNA: TGTGCCAGCAGTGTACCGACTTGGGAGGGAGCTTTCTTT. Protein product: CASSVPTWEGAFF.